These T cell receptor beta chains were read from a single sample in a study of blood T cell repertoires in COVID-19. Using immunoSEQ multiplex PCR, the repertoire was profiled, and TCRdb retains in-frame clones only, with some absent. Here the sample spans around 340,000 clones, roughly nine tenths being singletons. Sequencing was performed on peripheral blood. Receptors were obtained from a woman aged 55-70 years with COVID-19, enrolled during active disease. Both conserved end residues are part of each CDR3. D genes are given only for firm matches. Rows give clone size only sometimes, using once, few, many, or a class for an expanded clone.

j_call	d_call	v_call	cdr3_length	clone_size	cdr3_aa	cdr3_nt
TRBJ2-2	TRBD1	TRBV19	17	.	CASRTAGFRGPSGELFF	TGTGCCAGTAGAACGGCGGGCTTCAGGGGGCCCTCCGGGGAGCTGTTTTTT
TRBJ2-1	.	TRBV7-8	13	.	CASSLPVYNEQFF	TGTGCCAGCAGCTTACCAGTCTACAATGAGCAGTTCTTC
TRBJ1-1	TRBD1	TRBV2	13	once	CASNRQGNTEAFF	TGTGCCAGCAACCGACAGGGGAACACTGAAGCTTTCTTT
TRBJ2-1	TRBD2	TRBV7-3	15	.	CASSTRGGLYNEQFF	TGTGCCAGCAGCACCCGGGGGGGCCTCTACAATGAGCAGTTCTTC
TRBJ2-1	.	TRBV2	15	.	CASSELAKPYNEQFF	TGTGCCAGCAGTGAACTAGCCAAACCCTACAATGAGCAGTTCTTC
TRBJ1-4	.	TRBV7-2	15	.	CASSLTPGTYEKLFF	TGTGCCAGCAGCTTAACTCCAGGGACTTATGAAAAACTGTTTTTT
TRBJ1-2	.	TRBV28	13	.	CASRDSGGGGYTF	TGTGCCAGCAGAGACAGCGGGGGTGGAGGCTACACCTTC
TRBJ1-3	.	TRBV19	13	.	CATSRESGNTIYF	TGTGCCACAAGCAGGGAATCTGGAAACACCATATATTTT
TRBJ2-5	.	TRBV7-9	18	.	CASSISTSGVLAKETQYF	TGTGCCAGCAGCATTTCGACTAGTGGGGTTTTAGCAAAAGAGACCCAGTACTTC
TRBJ1-5	.	TRBV7-8	15	.	CASSSQGGVRQPQHF	TGTGCCAGCAGCTCCCAAGGCGGGGTGCGACAGCCCCAGCATTTT
TRBJ2-7	.	TRBV5-1	11	.	CASREGLEQYF	TGCGCCAGCAGAGAGGGCCTCGAGCAGTACTTC
TRBJ2-2	.	TRBV29-1	15	.	CSVREQEVGTGELFF	TGCAGCGTTCGGGAGCAGGAGGTCGGCACCGGGGAGCTGTTTTTT
TRBJ2-2	.	TRBV7-8	14	.	CASSLLQDTGELFF	TGTGCCAGCAGCTTACTACAGGACACCGGGGAGCTGTTTTTT
TRBJ1-1	.	TRBV28	13	.	CASSERTNTEAFF	TGTGCCAGCAGTGAGCGAACGAACACTGAAGCTTTCTTT
TRBJ1-3	TRBD1	TRBV9	17	.	CASSVADRAHSGNTIYF	TGTGCCAGCAGCGTAGCCGACAGGGCCCACTCTGGAAACACCATATATTTT
TRBJ2-7	.	TRBV7-8	15	.	CASSLEVRGTYEQYF	TGTGCCAGCAGCTTAGAGGTTAGGGGAACATACGAGCAGTACTTC
TRBJ2-1	TRBD1	TRBV19	15	few	CASSIGGTGDNEQFF	TGTGCCAGTAGTATAGGGGGGACAGGAGACAATGAGCAGTTCTTC
TRBJ1-1	TRBD1	TRBV12-3/TRBV12-4	11	.	CASSPQGQAFF	TGTGCCAGCAGTCCACAGGGGCAAGCTTTCTTT
TRBJ1-1	.	TRBV7-2	13	.	CASSLMRANEAFF	TGTGCCAGCAGCTTGATGAGGGCTAATGAAGCTTTCTTT
TRBJ1-3	.	TRBV27	16	.	CASSSSRESSGNTIYF	TGTGCCAGCAGTTCCTCCAGGGAAAGCTCTGGAAACACCATATATTTT
TRBJ2-3	TRBD2	TRBV19	17	.	CASSRGTSGSFTDTQYF	TGTGCCAGTAGTAGAGGGACTAGCGGTTCTTTCACAGATACGCAGTATTTT
TRBJ1-5	TRBD1	TRBV6-6	15	.	CASSPGQGALQPQHF	TGTGCCAGCAGCCCTGGACAGGGGGCACTTCAGCCCCAGCATTTT